This TCR beta chain was obtained from a study of blood T cell repertoires in COVID-19. In the study overall: The United States, Italy and Spain were the sources of the acute and convalescent COVID-19 samples. From T cells, B-cell-depleted T cells, or PBMCs came the material, which was cDNA or gDNA.

In the original workflow: Estimation of nucleated cell counts relied on the amplification of reference gene primers. Produced via immunoSEQ multiplex PCR; TCRdb's table is partial and in-frame only. That table gives V, J and clone size, and the DNA gave D and trimming. The profile shows fewer than 200,000 clones, approximately 91% of them singletons. Deletions cut 8 bases from V and 4 bases from J, with 18 bases between. Germline loops: CDR1 LNHDA, CDR2 SQIVND (reference sequence). This CDR3 is 15 amino acids long. During active infection, Seattle patients enrolled and were then monitored through disease.

The sequence was obtained from a man between 18 and 35 years old with COVID-19, enrolled during active disease. The sample was peripheral blood. The chain couples TRBV19 to TRBJ2-1; TRBD1 is a possible D gene (6 bases). The CDR3 reads CASEQGATGYNEQFF. The CDR3 DNA reads as TGTGCCAGTGAACAGGGAGCCACTGGTTACAATGAGCAGTTCTTC.